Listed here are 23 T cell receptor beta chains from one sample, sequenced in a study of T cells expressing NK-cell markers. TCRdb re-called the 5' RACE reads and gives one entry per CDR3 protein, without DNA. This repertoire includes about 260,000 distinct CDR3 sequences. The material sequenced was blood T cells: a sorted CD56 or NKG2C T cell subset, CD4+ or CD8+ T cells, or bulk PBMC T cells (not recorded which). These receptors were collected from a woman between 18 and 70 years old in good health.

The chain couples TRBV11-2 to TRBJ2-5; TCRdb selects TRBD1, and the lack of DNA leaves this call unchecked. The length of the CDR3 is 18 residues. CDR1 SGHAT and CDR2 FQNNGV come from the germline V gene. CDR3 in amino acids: CASSVGTGKGRGQETQYF.

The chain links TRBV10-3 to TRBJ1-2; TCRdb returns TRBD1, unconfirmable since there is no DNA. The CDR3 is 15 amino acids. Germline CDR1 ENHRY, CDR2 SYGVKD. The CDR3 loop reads CAISDGVKGNYGYTF.

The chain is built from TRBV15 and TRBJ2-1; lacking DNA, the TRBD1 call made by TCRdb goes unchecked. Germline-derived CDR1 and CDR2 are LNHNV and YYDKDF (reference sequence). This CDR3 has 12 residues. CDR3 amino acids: CARGGRYNEQFF.

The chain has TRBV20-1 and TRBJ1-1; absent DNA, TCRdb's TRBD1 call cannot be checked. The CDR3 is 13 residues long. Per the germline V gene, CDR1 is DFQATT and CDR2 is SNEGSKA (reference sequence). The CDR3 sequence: CSAPGWDETEAFF.

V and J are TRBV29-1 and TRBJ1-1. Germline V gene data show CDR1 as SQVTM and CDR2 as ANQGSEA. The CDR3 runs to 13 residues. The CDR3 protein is CSVVGGRGVGAFF.

The CDR3: CASSPSAGNTGELFF. V gene TRBV5-1 combines with J gene TRBJ2-2. The CDR3 consists of 15 residues. CDR1 and CDR2 (germline): SGHRS, YFSETQ.

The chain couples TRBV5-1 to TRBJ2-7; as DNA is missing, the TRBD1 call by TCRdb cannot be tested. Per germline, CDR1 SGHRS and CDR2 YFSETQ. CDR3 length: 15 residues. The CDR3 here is CASSFGGRSSYEQYF.

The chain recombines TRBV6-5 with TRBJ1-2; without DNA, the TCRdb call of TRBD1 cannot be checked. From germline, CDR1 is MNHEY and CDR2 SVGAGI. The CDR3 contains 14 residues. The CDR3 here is CASSLGTGVGGYTF.

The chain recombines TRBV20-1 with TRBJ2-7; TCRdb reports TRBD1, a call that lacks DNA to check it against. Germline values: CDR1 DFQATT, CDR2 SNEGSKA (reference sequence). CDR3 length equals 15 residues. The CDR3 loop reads CSAPILGQGSYEQYF.

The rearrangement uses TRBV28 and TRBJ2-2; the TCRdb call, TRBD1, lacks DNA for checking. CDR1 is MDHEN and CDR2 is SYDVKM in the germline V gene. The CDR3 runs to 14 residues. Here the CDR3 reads CASSSWPRTGELFF.

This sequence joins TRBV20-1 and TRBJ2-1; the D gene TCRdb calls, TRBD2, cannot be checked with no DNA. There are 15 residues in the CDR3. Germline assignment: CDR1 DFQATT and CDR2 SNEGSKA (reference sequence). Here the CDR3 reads CSASTRDYSYNEQFF.

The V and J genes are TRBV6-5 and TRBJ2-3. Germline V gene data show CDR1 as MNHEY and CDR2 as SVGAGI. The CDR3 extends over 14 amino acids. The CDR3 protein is CASSYSQNTDTQYF.

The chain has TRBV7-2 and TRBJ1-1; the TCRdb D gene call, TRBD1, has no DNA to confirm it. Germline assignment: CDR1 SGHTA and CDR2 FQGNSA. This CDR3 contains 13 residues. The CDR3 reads CASSTPPGQGAFF.

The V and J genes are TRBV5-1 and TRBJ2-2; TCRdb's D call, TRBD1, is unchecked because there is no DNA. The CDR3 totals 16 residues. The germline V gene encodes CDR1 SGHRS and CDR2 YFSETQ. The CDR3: CASSLVRGSDTGELFF. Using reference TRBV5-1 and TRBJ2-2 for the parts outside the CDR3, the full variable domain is KAGVTQTPRYLIKTRGQQVTLSCSPISGHRSVSWYQQTPGQGLQFLFEYFSETQRNKGNFPGRFSGRQFSNSRSEMNVSTLELGDSALYLCASSLVRGSDTGELFFGEGSRLTVL.

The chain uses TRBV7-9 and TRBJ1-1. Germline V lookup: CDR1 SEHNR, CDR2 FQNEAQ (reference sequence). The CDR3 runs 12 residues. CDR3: CASSLIYTEAFF.

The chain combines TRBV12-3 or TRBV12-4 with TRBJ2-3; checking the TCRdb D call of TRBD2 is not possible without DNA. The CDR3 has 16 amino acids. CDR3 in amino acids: CASSHWTSSVTDTQYF.

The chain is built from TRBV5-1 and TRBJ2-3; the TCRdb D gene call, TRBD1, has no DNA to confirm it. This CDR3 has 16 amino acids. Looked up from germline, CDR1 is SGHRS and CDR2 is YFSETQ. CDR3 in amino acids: CASSRPTTVSTDTQYF. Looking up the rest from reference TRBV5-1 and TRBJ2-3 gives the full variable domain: KAGVTQTPRYLIKTRGQQVTLSCSPISGHRSVSWYQQTPGQGLQFLFEYFSETQRNKGNFPGRFSGRQFSNSRSEMNVSTLELGDSALYLCASSRPTTVSTDTQYFGPGTRLTVL.

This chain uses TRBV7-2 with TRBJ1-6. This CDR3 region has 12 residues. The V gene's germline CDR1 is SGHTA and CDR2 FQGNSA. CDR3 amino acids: CASSLYASPLHF.

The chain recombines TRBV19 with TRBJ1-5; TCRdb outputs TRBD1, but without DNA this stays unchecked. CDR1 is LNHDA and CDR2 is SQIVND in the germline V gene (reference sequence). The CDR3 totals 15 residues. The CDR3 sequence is CASNTGPNSNQPQHF.

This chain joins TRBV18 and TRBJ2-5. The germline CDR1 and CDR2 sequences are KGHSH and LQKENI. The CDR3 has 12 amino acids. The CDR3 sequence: CASSPLGETQYF. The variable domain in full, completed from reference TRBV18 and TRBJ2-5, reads NAGVMQNPRHLVRRRGQEARLRCSPMKGHSHVYWYRQLPEEGLKFMVYLQKENIIDESGMPKERFSAEFPKEGPSILRIQQVVRGDSAAYFCASSPLGETQYFGPGTRLLVL.

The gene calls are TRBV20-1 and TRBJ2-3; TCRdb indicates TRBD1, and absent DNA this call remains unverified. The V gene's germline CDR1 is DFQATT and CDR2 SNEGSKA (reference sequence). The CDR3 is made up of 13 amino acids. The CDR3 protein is CSASRVSPDTQYF.

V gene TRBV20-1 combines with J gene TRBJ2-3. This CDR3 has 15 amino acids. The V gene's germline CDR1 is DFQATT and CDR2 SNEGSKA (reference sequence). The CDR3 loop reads CSARDMLAKADTQYF.

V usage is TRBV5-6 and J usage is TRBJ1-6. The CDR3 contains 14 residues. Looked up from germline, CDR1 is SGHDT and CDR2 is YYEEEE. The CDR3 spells CASSQPRVNSPLHF.